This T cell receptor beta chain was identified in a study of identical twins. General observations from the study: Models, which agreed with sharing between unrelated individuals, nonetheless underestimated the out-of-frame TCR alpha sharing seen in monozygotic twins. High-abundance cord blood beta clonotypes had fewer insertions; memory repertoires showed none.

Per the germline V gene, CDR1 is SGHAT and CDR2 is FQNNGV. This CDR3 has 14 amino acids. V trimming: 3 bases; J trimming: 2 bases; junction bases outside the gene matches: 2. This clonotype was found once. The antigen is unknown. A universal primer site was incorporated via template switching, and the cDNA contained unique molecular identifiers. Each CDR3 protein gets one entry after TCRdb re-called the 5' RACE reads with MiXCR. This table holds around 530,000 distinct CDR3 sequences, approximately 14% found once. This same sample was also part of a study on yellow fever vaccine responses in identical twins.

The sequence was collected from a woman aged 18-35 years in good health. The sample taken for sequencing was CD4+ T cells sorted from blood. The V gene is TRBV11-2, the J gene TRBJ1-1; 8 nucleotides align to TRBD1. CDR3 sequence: CASSFDRGNTEAFF. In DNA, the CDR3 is TGTGCCAGCAGCTTCGACAGGGGAAACACTGAAGCTTTCTTT.